These T cell receptor beta chains were read from a single sample in a study of shared clonotypes between healthy human individuals. Sequencing was performed with immunoSEQ multiplex PCR; in TCRdb, only in-frame clones are kept and a portion is missing. Altogether 2 million to 2.5 million clones are present, 95% being singletons, with the ten largest covering under 0.15%. Sequenced input: naive CD4+ T cells sorted from blood. These TCRs come from a man between 18 and 29 years old in good health. The CDR3 runs from the conserved cysteine through the conserved F or W. D genes are given only for firm matches. Not every row has a clone size; where given, it reads once, few, many or a size class.

v_call: TRBV10-3
clone_size: NA
j_call: TRBJ1-1
d_call: NA
cdr3_nt: TGTGCCATCAGTCCGGACAGAAACACTGAAGCTTTCTTT
cdr3_aa: CAISPDRNTEAFF

v_call: TRBV25-1
clone_size: NA
j_call: TRBJ2-1
d_call: NA
cdr3_nt: TGTGCCAGCAGTGTCGTAGGCAGTTTGGTCGCGCAGTTCTTC
cdr3_aa: CASSVVGSLVAQFF

v_call: TRBV29-1
clone_size: NA
j_call: TRBJ2-1
d_call: TRBD2
cdr3_nt: TGCAGCGTTGAGATTTTGCGGGAGGGTTCTCTGCCCTACAATGAGCAGTTCTTC
cdr3_aa: CSVEILREGSLPYNEQFF

v_call: TRBV5-1
clone_size: NA
j_call: TRBJ1-1
d_call: NA
cdr3_nt: TGCGCCAGCAGCAGTGGACGGTCATTATTGAACACTGAAGCTTTCTTT
cdr3_aa: CASSSGRSLLNTEAFF

v_call: TRBV28
clone_size: NA
j_call: TRBJ1-6
d_call: NA
cdr3_nt: TGTGCCAGCAGTTCCACGAATGTGGGGGCTTTTTCACCCCTCCACTTT
cdr3_aa: CASSSTNVGAFSPLHF

v_call: TRBV2
clone_size: NA
j_call: TRBJ2-7
d_call: NA
cdr3_nt: TGTGCCAGCAGTGCCTACGAGCAGTACTTC
cdr3_aa: CASSAYEQYF

v_call: TRBV15
clone_size: NA
j_call: TRBJ1-1
d_call: TRBD1
cdr3_nt: TGTGCCACCAGCAGACCCAGGGGGAATGAAGCTTTCTTT
cdr3_aa: CATSRPRGNEAFF

v_call: TRBV13
clone_size: NA
j_call: TRBJ2-4
d_call: TRBD2
cdr3_nt: TGTGCCAGCAGCCGCCTAGCGGGAGGCCTAGCCAAAAACATTCAGTACTTC
cdr3_aa: CASSRLAGGLAKNIQYF

v_call: TRBV7-2
clone_size: NA
j_call: TRBJ2-3
d_call: NA
cdr3_nt: TGTGCCAGCAGTTCGGAGCCACGCACAGATACGCAGTATTTT
cdr3_aa: CASSSEPRTDTQYF

v_call: TRBV2
clone_size: NA
j_call: TRBJ2-1
d_call: TRBD1
cdr3_nt: TGTGCCAGCAGCACGGACAGGGGTCTTGTGTATGAGCAGTTCTTC
cdr3_aa: CASSTDRGLVYEQFF

v_call: TRBV2
clone_size: NA
j_call: TRBJ1-1
d_call: NA
cdr3_nt: TGTGCCAGCAGTGAAGGCGGTGGAGAAGCTTTCTTT
cdr3_aa: CASSEGGGEAFF

v_call: TRBV10-3
clone_size: NA
j_call: TRBJ1-1
d_call: TRBD1
cdr3_nt: TGTGCCATCAGAAATATGGGACAGGATAAAGCTTTCTTT
cdr3_aa: CAIRNMGQDKAFF

v_call: TRBV2
clone_size: once
j_call: TRBJ2-1
d_call: NA
cdr3_nt: TGTGCCAGCAGTTATGCTATCTTTAGCTCCTACAATGAGCAGTTCTTC
cdr3_aa: CASSYAIFSSYNEQFF

v_call: TRBV5-4
clone_size: NA
j_call: TRBJ1-4
d_call: TRBD1
cdr3_nt: TGTGCCAGCAGCATACGCTACGGGACAGCTGAAAAACTGTTTTTT
cdr3_aa: CASSIRYGTAEKLFF

v_call: TRBV5-5
clone_size: NA
j_call: TRBJ1-2
d_call: TRBD1
cdr3_nt: TGTGCCAGCAGCGTACCGGGACAGGGAGGAGGCTACACCTTC
cdr3_aa: CASSVPGQGGGYTF

v_call: TRBV2
clone_size: NA
j_call: TRBJ1-6
d_call: NA
cdr3_nt: TGTGCCAGCAGCCTCCGAAGAGGAGATAATTCACCCCTCCACTTT
cdr3_aa: CASSLRRGDNSPLHF

v_call: TRBV27
clone_size: NA
j_call: TRBJ2-2
d_call: TRBD1
cdr3_nt: TGTGCCAGCAGTTCCCCCTTCTGGACAGGAAACACCGGGGAGCTGTTTTTT
cdr3_aa: CASSSPFWTGNTGELFF

v_call: TRBV7-6
clone_size: once
j_call: TRBJ2-2
d_call: NA
cdr3_nt: TGTGCCAGCAGCTCCGCTACCGCCGTCACCGGGGAGCTGTTTTTT
cdr3_aa: CASSSATAVTGELFF

v_call: TRBV5-1
clone_size: NA
j_call: TRBJ2-7
d_call: NA
cdr3_nt: TGCGCCAGCAGCTTACAAGGACAGCCCTCCTACGAGCAGTACTTC
cdr3_aa: CASSLQGQPSYEQYF

v_call: TRBV9
clone_size: few
j_call: TRBJ2-7
d_call: TRBD1
cdr3_nt: TGTGCCAGCAGCGTAGCTACCGGGACAGAGAAGTCCTACGAGCAGTACTTC
cdr3_aa: CASSVATGTEKSYEQYF

v_call: TRBV10-1
clone_size: NA
j_call: TRBJ2-2
d_call: NA
cdr3_nt: TGCGCCAGCAGCAGCGTGGCGTCCGGGGAGCTGTTTTTT
cdr3_aa: CASSSVASGELFF

v_call: TRBV4-1
clone_size: NA
j_call: TRBJ2-5
d_call: NA
cdr3_nt: TGCGCCAGCAGCCAAGATAAAGCAGGGACTCAAGAGACCCAGTACTTC
cdr3_aa: CASSQDKAGTQETQYF

v_call: TRBV6-5
clone_size: NA
j_call: TRBJ2-3
d_call: NA
cdr3_nt: TGTGCCAGCAGTGCCCCAAGCACAGATACGCAGTATTTT
cdr3_aa: CASSAPSTDTQYF

v_call: TRBV19
clone_size: NA
j_call: TRBJ2-5
d_call: NA
cdr3_nt: TGTGCCAGTAGTATTCCTGCGGGAAAGACCCAGTACTTC
cdr3_aa: CASSIPAGKTQYF

v_call: TRBV27
clone_size: NA
j_call: TRBJ1-1
d_call: NA
cdr3_nt: TGTGCCAGCAGTTTAACGACAGAGCAGAACACTGAAGCTTTCTTT
cdr3_aa: CASSLTTEQNTEAFF

v_call: TRBV9
clone_size: NA
j_call: TRBJ2-7
d_call: NA
cdr3_nt: TGTGCCAGCAGCGTAGGGGACCCAGCCTCCTACGAGCAGTACTTC
cdr3_aa: CASSVGDPASYEQYF

v_call: TRBV30
clone_size: many
j_call: TRBJ1-5
d_call: TRBD1
cdr3_nt: TGTGCCTGGGCAGGGGGTGCAAATCAGCCCCAGCATTTT
cdr3_aa: CAWAGGANQPQHF

v_call: TRBV9
clone_size: NA
j_call: TRBJ2-5
d_call: TRBD1
cdr3_nt: TGTGCCAGCAGCGTTTCCGAGTGGGACAGTGGCCAAGAGACCCAGTACTTC
cdr3_aa: CASSVSEWDSGQETQYF

v_call: TRBV28
clone_size: NA
j_call: TRBJ2-7
d_call: TRBD2
cdr3_nt: TGTGCCAGCACCCCCGACGGGACTAGCCCTTCCTACGAGCAGTACTTC
cdr3_aa: CASTPDGTSPSYEQYF

v_call: TRBV28
clone_size: NA
j_call: TRBJ2-1
d_call: TRBD2
cdr3_nt: TGTGCCAGCAGTCCCGGCCGGGGGCTAGCGGGGGGCTGGTATGAGCAGTTCTTC
cdr3_aa: CASSPGRGLAGGWYEQFF

v_call: TRBV7-8
clone_size: NA
j_call: TRBJ1-5
d_call: NA
cdr3_nt: TGTGCCAGCAGCTTGCTAGCCCTTACTTTGAGGGAGGGGGGTCAGCCCCAGCATTTT
cdr3_aa: CASSLLALTLREGGQPQHF

v_call: TRBV5-4
clone_size: NA
j_call: TRBJ1-2
d_call: NA
cdr3_nt: TGTGCCAGCAGCCCTACCGGGGGAAGTGGCTATGGCTACACCTTC
cdr3_aa: CASSPTGGSGYGYTF

v_call: TRBV7-9
clone_size: once
j_call: TRBJ1-1
d_call: NA
cdr3_nt: TGTGCCAGCAGCTTTTTGATGAACACTGAAGCTTTCTTT
cdr3_aa: CASSFLMNTEAFF

v_call: TRBV6-5
clone_size: NA
j_call: TRBJ2-6
d_call: TRBD2
cdr3_nt: TGTGCCAGCAGTTACTACGGGGGGTCGAGGGCCAACGTCCTGACTTTC
cdr3_aa: CASSYYGGSRANVLTF

v_call: TRBV30
clone_size: NA
j_call: TRBJ2-3
d_call: NA
cdr3_nt: TGTGCCTGGAGTGTGGGAAGCGGCACAGATACGCAGTATTTT
cdr3_aa: CAWSVGSGTDTQYF

v_call: TRBV9
clone_size: NA
j_call: TRBJ2-1
d_call: TRBD2
cdr3_nt: TGTGCCAGCAGCGTAGATAGCGGGGTAAATCGTGTTGAGCAGTTCTTC
cdr3_aa: CASSVDSGVNRVEQFF

v_call: TRBV2
clone_size: NA
j_call: TRBJ2-1
d_call: NA
cdr3_nt: TGTGCCAGCAGTGAAACCTGGGATGAGCAGTTCTTC
cdr3_aa: CASSETWDEQFF

v_call: TRBV11-2
clone_size: NA
j_call: TRBJ2-5
d_call: NA
cdr3_nt: TGTGCCAGCAGCTTAGGTTCAGGGAACATACTAGAGACCCAGTACTTC
cdr3_aa: CASSLGSGNILETQYF

v_call: TRBV4-1
clone_size: NA
j_call: TRBJ1-6
d_call: NA
cdr3_nt: TGCGCCAGCAGCCGAGTAATAGCGGGCTTTTCACCCCTCCACTTT
cdr3_aa: CASSRVIAGFSPLHF

v_call: TRBV2
clone_size: NA
j_call: TRBJ1-3
d_call: NA
cdr3_nt: TGTGCCAGCAGCGACGTAAGCTCTGGAAACACCATATATTTT
cdr3_aa: CASSDVSSGNTIYF

v_call: TRBV6-4
clone_size: NA
j_call: TRBJ1-6
d_call: TRBD1
cdr3_nt: TGTGCCAGCAGTGAATTGACAGGGAGTAATTCACCCCTCCACTTT
cdr3_aa: CASSELTGSNSPLHF

v_call: TRBV27
clone_size: NA
j_call: TRBJ2-7
d_call: NA
cdr3_nt: TGTGCCAGCAGTTTATTAGTACACTACGAGCAGTACTTC
cdr3_aa: CASSLLVHYEQYF

v_call: TRBV5-1
clone_size: NA
j_call: TRBJ2-7
d_call: TRBD2
cdr3_nt: TGCGCCAGCAGCTACCTGACTAGCGGCGAGCAGTACTTC
cdr3_aa: CASSYLTSGEQYF

v_call: TRBV7-2
clone_size: once
j_call: TRBJ2-5
d_call: TRBD2
cdr3_nt: TGTGCCAGCAGCCCGGGACTAGCAGAGACCCAGTACTTC
cdr3_aa: CASSPGLAETQYF

v_call: TRBV28
clone_size: NA
j_call: TRBJ1-2
d_call: NA
cdr3_nt: TGTGCCACCCGGGACGGCACCTATGGCTACACCTTC
cdr3_aa: CATRDGTYGYTF

v_call: TRBV5-1
clone_size: NA
j_call: TRBJ2-3
d_call: NA
cdr3_nt: TGCGCCAGCAGCCGACGTGGGGCGGGAGATACGCAGTATTTT
cdr3_aa: CASSRRGAGDTQYF

v_call: TRBV10-3
clone_size: NA
j_call: TRBJ2-7
d_call: NA
cdr3_nt: TGTGCCATCAGTGAGGAAGGGGGTCTCTCCTACGAGCAGTACTTC
cdr3_aa: CAISEEGGLSYEQYF

v_call: TRBV27
clone_size: NA
j_call: TRBJ2-7
d_call: TRBD2
cdr3_nt: TGTGCCAGCAGTCTTCTAGCGGGAGGAACCCCCTACGAGCAGTACTTC
cdr3_aa: CASSLLAGGTPYEQYF

v_call: TRBV10-3
clone_size: once
j_call: TRBJ2-5
d_call: NA
cdr3_nt: TGTGCCATCAGTGGCGGCAGGGCCCAAGAGACCCAGTACTTC
cdr3_aa: CAISGGRAQETQYF

v_call: TRBV18
clone_size: NA
j_call: TRBJ2-1
d_call: NA
cdr3_nt: TGTGCCAGCTCACCGGCGGGACTTAACAATGAGCAGTTCTTC
cdr3_aa: CASSPAGLNNEQFF

v_call: TRBV18
clone_size: once
j_call: TRBJ2-1
d_call: TRBD2
cdr3_nt: TGTGCCAGCTCGGGGACTAGCGGTAACAATGAGCAGTTCTTC
cdr3_aa: CASSGTSGNNEQFF

v_call: TRBV5-4
clone_size: NA
j_call: TRBJ1-1
d_call: NA
cdr3_nt: TGTGCCAGCGCCTGGACTGGGAACACTGAAGCTTTCTTT
cdr3_aa: CASAWTGNTEAFF

v_call: TRBV6-1
clone_size: NA
j_call: TRBJ1-1
d_call: NA
cdr3_nt: TGTGCCAGCACAGGGGCAGGGGTAAACACTGAAGCTTTCTTT
cdr3_aa: CASTGAGVNTEAFF

v_call: TRBV7-9
clone_size: NA
j_call: TRBJ2-5
d_call: NA
cdr3_nt: TGTGCCAGCAGCTTAGCGTTCCAACAAGAGACCCAGTACTTC
cdr3_aa: CASSLAFQQETQYF

v_call: TRBV2
clone_size: few
j_call: TRBJ2-7
d_call: NA
cdr3_nt: TGTGCCAGCAGTGGAGGGTTCTCCGAGCAGTACTTC
cdr3_aa: CASSGGFSEQYF